This is a list of T cell receptor beta chains from one sample in a study of blood T cells in healthy people across ages. TCRdb re-called the 5' RACE reads with MiXCR, one entry per CDR3 protein. Here the sample spans around 1.1 million distinct CDR3 sequences, about two fifths being singletons. Sequencing input: blood. The receptors were gathered from a man between 18 and 35 years old in good health. CDR3s include the opening cysteine and the closing phenylalanine or tryptophan. D genes are given only for firm matches. Not all rows give a size; the values are once, few, many and, for expanded clones, a class.

V gene: TRBV29-1
D gene: -
clone size: many
J gene: TRBJ1-5
CDR3 protein: CSVEKDSLNQPQHF
CDR3 DNA: TGCAGCGTTGAGAAGGACAGCCTTAATCAGCCCCAGCATTTT

V gene: TRBV7-8
D gene: -
clone size: few
J gene: TRBJ1-2
CDR3 protein: CASSLSSGSFGYTF
CDR3 DNA: TGTGCCAGCAGCTTATCATCCGGTTCATTCGGCTACACCTTC

V gene: TRBV20-1
D gene: -
clone size: -
J gene: TRBJ1-2
CDR3 protein: CSARVRGAESNYGYTF
CDR3 DNA: TGCAGTGCTAGAGTTCGGGGGGCCGAATCTAACTATGGCTACACCTTC

V gene: TRBV4-1
D gene: TRBD1
clone size: once
J gene: TRBJ1-1
CDR3 protein: CASRLQGARTEAFF
CDR3 DNA: TGCGCCAGCAGACTACAGGGGGCGAGGACTGAAGCTTTCTTT

V gene: TRBV5-6
D gene: -
clone size: few
J gene: TRBJ2-3
CDR3 protein: CASSSRQGATDTQYF
CDR3 DNA: TGTGCCAGCAGCTCCCGGCAGGGTGCAACAGATACGCAGTATTTT

V gene: TRBV4-3
D gene: -
clone size: few
J gene: TRBJ1-2
CDR3 protein: CASSQEWGDGGYTF
CDR3 DNA: TGCGCCAGCAGCCAAGAGTGGGGGGATGGTGGCTACACCTTC

V gene: TRBV9
D gene: TRBD1
clone size: -
J gene: TRBJ2-7
CDR3 protein: CASSVGTATYEQYF
CDR3 DNA: TGTGCCAGCAGCGTCGGGACAGCGACCTACGAGCAGTACTTC

V gene: TRBV5-1
D gene: TRBD1
clone size: -
J gene: TRBJ2-7
CDR3 protein: CASSAPRQGTYNEQYF
CDR3 DNA: TGCGCCAGCAGCGCACCCCGACAGGGGACCTACAATGAGCAGTACTTC

V gene: TRBV7-2
D gene: -
clone size: few
J gene: TRBJ2-5
CDR3 protein: CASSLMHSQETQYF
CDR3 DNA: TGTGCCAGCAGCTTAATGCACAGTCAAGAGACCCAGTACTTC

V gene: TRBV6-5
D gene: TRBD1
clone size: -
J gene: TRBJ1-1
CDR3 protein: CASSSSGQGNTEAFF
CDR3 DNA: TGTGCCAGCAGTTCCTCTGGACAGGGAAACACTGAAGCTTTCTTT

V gene: TRBV6-5
D gene: -
clone size: -
J gene: TRBJ2-3
CDR3 protein: CASRGARGTDTQYF
CDR3 DNA: TGTGCCAGCCGAGGGGCGCGAGGGACAGATACGCAGTATTTT

V gene: TRBV19
D gene: -
clone size: -
J gene: TRBJ2-3
CDR3 protein: CASCSTGRTDTQYF
CDR3 DNA: TGTGCCAGTTGTTCCACCGGTCGCACAGATACGCAGTATTTT

V gene: TRBV7-2
D gene: -
clone size: -
J gene: TRBJ1-1
CDR3 protein: CASSHARGSGPGTEAFF
CDR3 DNA: TGTGCCAGCAGCCACGCAAGGGGATCGGGGCCGGGTACTGAAGCTTTCTTT

V gene: TRBV10-3
D gene: TRBD1
clone size: -
J gene: TRBJ1-1
CDR3 protein: CAISEDRARNTEAFF
CDR3 DNA: TGTGCCATCAGTGAAGACAGGGCGAGGAACACTGAAGCTTTCTTT

V gene: TRBV29-1
D gene: TRBD2
clone size: few
J gene: TRBJ2-1
CDR3 protein: CSVGLLGLAGRSSYNEQFF
CDR3 DNA: TGCAGCGTGGGCCTCTTGGGGCTAGCGGGGCGGAGCTCCTACAATGAGCAGTTCTTC

V gene: TRBV5-6
D gene: -
clone size: -
J gene: TRBJ2-4
CDR3 protein: CASSTGHKANKNIQYF
CDR3 DNA: TGTGCCAGCAGCACCGGACACAAGGCTAACAAAAACATTCAGTACTTC

V gene: TRBV28
D gene: -
clone size: -
J gene: TRBJ2-5
CDR3 protein: CASTFGGAETQYF
CDR3 DNA: TGTGCCAGCACGTTCGGGGGCGCGGAGACCCAGTACTTC

V gene: TRBV10-3
D gene: -
clone size: -
J gene: TRBJ2-7
CDR3 protein: CAISDQGVLYEQYF
CDR3 DNA: TGTGCCATCAGTGATCAGGGTGTCCTCTACGAGCAGTACTTC

V gene: TRBV20-1
D gene: TRBD2
clone size: many
J gene: TRBJ2-5
CDR3 protein: CSALAWASGGKGNEQYF
CDR3 DNA: TGCAGTGCTCTAGCATGGGCTAGCGGGGGGAAGGGTAATGAGCAGTACTTC

V gene: TRBV4-3
D gene: TRBD1
clone size: -
J gene: TRBJ1-1
CDR3 protein: CASSQDLERGRATEAFF
CDR3 DNA: TGCGCCAGCAGCCAAGATCTGGAAAGGGGGCGCGCCACTGAAGCTTTCTTT

V gene: TRBV7-6
D gene: TRBD1
clone size: -
J gene: TRBJ1-5
CDR3 protein: CASSLGTGPFSNQPQHF
CDR3 DNA: TGTGCCAGCAGCTTGGGGACAGGCCCGTTTAGCAATCAGCCCCAGCATTTT

V gene: TRBV18
D gene: -
clone size: -
J gene: TRBJ2-3
CDR3 protein: CASSPRGRDPDTQYF
CDR3 DNA: TGTGCCAGCTCACCACGCGGTAGGGATCCAGATACGCAGTATTTT

V gene: TRBV9
D gene: -
clone size: few
J gene: TRBJ1-2
CDR3 protein: CASSPISHGYTF
CDR3 DNA: TGTGCCAGCAGCCCGATCTCACATGGCTACACCTTC

V gene: TRBV6-2/TRBV6-3
D gene: TRBD1
clone size: -
J gene: TRBJ2-6
CDR3 protein: CASSYVSGTGPSGANVLTF
CDR3 DNA: TGTGCCAGCAGTTACGTCTCCGGGACAGGGCCTTCCGGGGCCAACGTCCTGACTTTC

V gene: TRBV4-1
D gene: -
clone size: -
J gene: TRBJ1-4
CDR3 protein: CASSQDRVPDGKLFF
CDR3 DNA: TGCGCCAGCAGCCAAGATAGGGTTCCGGATGGAAAACTGTTTTTT

V gene: TRBV27
D gene: TRBD2
clone size: many
J gene: TRBJ2-1
CDR3 protein: CASSQVSSGYSYNEQFF
CDR3 DNA: TGTGCCAGCAGTCAAGTGTCTAGCGGCTACTCCTACAATGAGCAGTTCTTC

V gene: TRBV12-3/TRBV12-4
D gene: -
clone size: -
J gene: TRBJ2-3
CDR3 protein: CAGRPNTGTGTDTQYF
CDR3 DNA: TGTGCCGGCAGACCAAACACCGGGACCGGCACAGATACGCAGTATTTT

V gene: TRBV9
D gene: -
clone size: -
J gene: TRBJ2-2
CDR3 protein: CASSPRGGAGELFF
CDR3 DNA: TGTGCCAGCAGCCCCAGAGGGGGGGCCGGGGAGCTGTTTTTT

V gene: TRBV4-3
D gene: TRBD1
clone size: -
J gene: TRBJ1-1
CDR3 protein: CASSQERDDTGGDEEAFF
CDR3 DNA: TGCGCCAGCAGCCAAGAACGGGACGACACAGGGGGCGATGAGGAAGCTTTCTTT

V gene: TRBV20-1
D gene: TRBD1
clone size: -
J gene: TRBJ1-5
CDR3 protein: CSARRTGWRSNQPQHF
CDR3 DNA: TGCAGTGCTAGACGGACAGGGTGGCGAAGCAATCAGCCCCAGCATTTT

V gene: TRBV12-3/TRBV12-4
D gene: -
clone size: -
J gene: TRBJ2-5
CDR3 protein: CASTHEPQETQYF
CDR3 DNA: TGTGCCAGCACCCATGAACCTCAAGAGACCCAGTACTTC

V gene: TRBV15
D gene: -
clone size: -
J gene: TRBJ1-3
CDR3 protein: CATRDTGFSGNTIYF
CDR3 DNA: TGTGCCACCAGAGATACAGGCTTCTCTGGAAACACCATATATTTT

V gene: TRBV20-1
D gene: TRBD1
clone size: -
J gene: TRBJ1-1
CDR3 protein: CSARGGRGRTNTEAFF
CDR3 DNA: TGCAGTGCTCGCGGGGGCAGGGGGCGAACGAACACTGAAGCTTTCTTT

V gene: TRBV12-3/TRBV12-4
D gene: -
clone size: -
J gene: TRBJ1-2
CDR3 protein: CASSRTVEGYYGYTF
CDR3 DNA: TGTGCCAGCAGTCGGACCGTCGAGGGGTACTATGGCTACACCTTC

V gene: TRBV20-1
D gene: -
clone size: -
J gene: TRBJ1-1
CDR3 protein: CSARLSHLNTEAFF
CDR3 DNA: TGCAGTGCTAGATTAAGTCACTTGAACACTGAAGCTTTCTTT

V gene: TRBV6-6
D gene: TRBD1
clone size: few
J gene: TRBJ2-1
CDR3 protein: CASSLSLEQGDYNEQFF
CDR3 DNA: TGTGCCAGCAGTCTATCCTTAGAACAGGGGGATTACAATGAGCAGTTCTTC

V gene: TRBV4-3
D gene: -
clone size: few
J gene: TRBJ1-1
CDR3 protein: CASSQDPTDTEAFF
CDR3 DNA: TGCGCCAGCAGCCAAGATCCGACGGACACTGAAGCTTTCTTT

V gene: TRBV4-2
D gene: TRBD1
clone size: -
J gene: TRBJ1-1
CDR3 protein: CASSQGSGFRGRPAEAFF
CDR3 DNA: TGTGCCAGCAGCCAAGGTTCCGGGTTTAGGGGGCGACCTGCTGAAGCTTTCTTT

V gene: TRBV10-3
D gene: TRBD1
clone size: -
J gene: TRBJ2-5
CDR3 protein: CAISEETGTETQYF
CDR3 DNA: TGTGCCATCAGTGAAGAGACAGGGACAGAGACCCAGTACTTC

V gene: TRBV7-6
D gene: -
clone size: many
J gene: TRBJ1-2
CDR3 protein: CASSPILGFNYGYTF
CDR3 DNA: TGTGCCAGCAGCCCCATTTTAGGGTTTAACTATGGCTACACCTTC

V gene: TRBV25-1
D gene: -
clone size: -
J gene: TRBJ1-4
CDR3 protein: CASSGWEGATNEKLFF
CDR3 DNA: TGTGCCAGCAGTGGATGGGAGGGAGCCACTAATGAAAAACTGTTTTTT

V gene: TRBV11-2
D gene: -
clone size: many
J gene: TRBJ2-3
CDR3 protein: CASSLDHTDTQYF
CDR3 DNA: TGTGCCAGCAGCTTAGACCACACAGATACGCAGTATTTT

V gene: TRBV7-9
D gene: TRBD1
clone size: -
J gene: TRBJ2-1
CDR3 protein: CASSLPGQLTYNEQFF
CDR3 DNA: TGTGCCAGCAGCTTACCGGGACAGTTGACCTACAATGAGCAGTTCTTC

V gene: TRBV20-1
D gene: TRBD1
clone size: many
J gene: TRBJ1-1
CDR3 protein: CSASRGGLAFF
CDR3 DNA: TGCAGTGCTAGCAGGGGGGGATTAGCTTTCTTT

V gene: TRBV4-3
D gene: -
clone size: -
J gene: TRBJ2-2
CDR3 protein: CASSQDWANTGELFF
CDR3 DNA: TGCGCCAGCAGCCAAGATTGGGCGAACACCGGGGAGCTGTTTTTT

V gene: TRBV11-3
D gene: -
clone size: many
J gene: TRBJ2-5
CDR3 protein: CASSLNHQETQYF
CDR3 DNA: TGTGCCAGCAGCTTAAATCACCAAGAGACCCAGTACTTC

V gene: TRBV2
D gene: -
clone size: few
J gene: TRBJ2-7
CDR3 protein: CASSELGAAYEQYF
CDR3 DNA: TGTGCCAGCAGTGAACTGGGGGCTGCCTACGAGCAGTACTTC

V gene: TRBV12-3/TRBV12-4
D gene: TRBD1
clone size: -
J gene: TRBJ1-5
CDR3 protein: CASRMTGGHQPQHF
CDR3 DNA: TGTGCCAGCAGGATGACAGGGGGCCATCAGCCCCAGCATTTT

V gene: TRBV4-1
D gene: -
clone size: few
J gene: TRBJ1-2
CDR3 protein: CASSQDSLAGNYGYTF
CDR3 DNA: TGCGCCAGCAGCCAAGATTCGTTGGCGGGGAACTATGGCTACACCTTC